The T cell receptor (beta chain) described here comes from a study of cytomegalovirus exposure and HLA in healthy donors. Broader study findings: Most TCR beta V segments were productive about 87% or about 30% of the time in an earlier analysis. A cluster of highly shared sequence variants was likely a sequencing artifact.

13 Jbeta primers and 60 Vbeta primers were used for the PCR. Profiling relied on immunoSEQ multiplex PCR, and the TCRdb table lists in-frame clones only, not all of them. This sample yields roughly 180,000 clones, of which approximately 80% are seen a single time; about 4.4% belongs to the top ten. Worth noting for this clone: The antigen is undetermined.

The CDR3 has 15 residues. Germline CDR1 and CDR2: SEHNR and FQNEAQ (reference sequence). With V trimmed by 6 bases and J by 3 bases, 9 bases remained unmatched. The chain links TRBV7-9 to TRBJ2-5; 8 nucleotides align to TRBD2. The TCR originated in a woman between 45 and 60 years old in good health and CMV-seropositive. Sequencing input: PBMCs. CDR3 in amino acids: CASRPIAGSEETQYF. CDR3 in DNA: TGTGCCAGCAGACCCATAGCGGGATCTGAAGAGACCCAGTACTTC.